A selection of T cell receptor beta chains follows, all from one sample in a study of neurological immune-mediated disorders. Each CDR3 protein is one row after TCRdb ran MiXCR on the 5' RACE reads. The sample records about 70,000 distinct CDR3 sequences, roughly 5% being singletons. The specimen was PBMCs. These receptors were taken from a human donor with multiple sclerosis. The donor label of this sample is uncertain. Both conserved end residues are part of each CDR3. Each record gives: D gene, J gene, V gene, CDR3 protein. D genes are given only for firm matches.

. | TRBJ2-3 | TRBV2 | CASKGGAGDTQYF
. | TRBJ1-2 | TRBV10-3 | CAISEDYGYTF
TRBD1 | TRBJ2-7 | TRBV3-1 | CASSTTGYEQYF
. | TRBJ2-1 | TRBV6-5 | CASSYGERDEQFF
TRBD1 | TRBJ1-2 | TRBV5-1 | CASSRTGSYGYTF
. | TRBJ1-6 | TRBV20-1 | CSARDRRQVLTYNSPLHF
. | TRBJ1-4 | TRBV12-3/TRBV12-4 | CASSFGGSEKLFF
TRBD1 | TRBJ2-1 | TRBV5-1 | CASSLYPRTGGYNEQFF
. | TRBJ2-1 | TRBV5-1 | CASSFRGNEQFF
. | TRBJ1-1 | TRBV5-1 | CASSLALGLGTEAFF
. | TRBJ2-5 | TRBV5-1 | CASSFTDQETQYF
TRBD2 | TRBJ2-7 | TRBV5-6 | CASSSRLAGGPFGLDEQYF
. | TRBJ2-2 | TRBV6-5 | CASSYGQGYTGELFF
. | TRBJ2-7 | TRBV3-1 | CASSQDRRGAYEQYF